The 15 T cell receptor beta chains presented below share a single source sample, sequenced in a study of early T cells in non-severe SARS-CoV-2 infection (dated by TCRdb to 2020 to 2023). Libraries were built with 5' RACE. This sample was sequenced with a NextSeq 500. TCRdb applied fastp at Q25 and MiXCR to the public reads, then kept only in-frame beta chains. Duplicate CDR3 protein sequences are folded into a single record with the most common DNA and genes. Present in this sample are 50,000 to 70,000 distinct CDR3 sequences, 14% to 15% of which were seen just once. The ten largest account for 9% to 10% of the sample. The material was whole blood, obtained at baseline. These receptors were collected from an adult who was a healthcare worker with PCR-confirmed SARS-CoV-2 infection or an uninfected control (not recorded which).

Only a few counts were recorded for this clonotype. This chain links TRBV7-3 with TRBJ2-3, with 11 bases that match TRBD2. The V and J ends lost 4 bases and 7 bases, in that order; junction bases with no gene match: 4. This CDR3 spans 14 amino acids. Germline lookup yields CDR1 SGHTA and CDR2 FQGTGA. The CDR3 DNA reads as TGTGCCAGCAGCTCGACTAGCGGGAAGAATACGCAGTATTTT. Its translation: CASSSTSGKNTQYF.

This clonotype was detected many times. V gene TRBV20-1 combines with J gene TRBJ2-1, with D possibly TRBD2 on 6 matching bases. Looked up from germline, CDR1 is DFQATT and CDR2 is SNEGSKA (reference sequence). V lost 2 bases to trimming and J lost 9 bases, with 17 bases between them. The CDR3 sequence is 14 residues long. CDR3 loop: CSARSDNWRGEQFF. DNA for the CDR3: TGCAGTGCTAGATCGGACAACTGGAGGGGTGAGCAGTTCTTC.

The table lists this clonotype with a few counts. The chain carries TRBV2 and TRBJ2-7; 7 bases are a match to TRBD1. The CDR3 loop spans 14 amino acids. V lost 7 bases, J lost 8 bases, and 14 bases stayed unmatched. Germline assignment: CDR1 SNHLY and CDR2 FYNNEI. The DNA of the CDR3 is TGTGCCAGCACTCCGACAGGGCCGACGGGCCAGCAGTACTTC. It specifies CASTPTGPTGQQYF.

This clonotype was seen more than once but under ten times. The chain is built from TRBV24-1 and TRBJ2-2; 10 bases fit TRBD1. The germline V gene encodes CDR1 KGHDR and CDR2 SFDVKD. J gave up 3 bases and V 4 bases, and 4 bases lay outside the gene matches. The length of the CDR3 is 16 residues. The CDR3 nucleotides are TGTGCCACCAGTGAAATCGGGACAGGGGACACCGGGGAGCTGTTTTTT. This translates into CATSEIGTGDTGELFF.

The rearrangement joins TRBV29-1 to TRBJ1-3; no firm D call. CDR1 is SQVTM, CDR2 ANQGSEA, per germline. The CDR3 is 13 amino acids. The ends were cut back, 6 bases at V and 0 bases at J, with 9 bases in the middle. CDR3 protein: CSVAGSSGNTIYF. DNA of the CDR3: TGCAGCGTCGCGGGGAGCTCTGGAAACACCATATATTTT.

This clonotype was observed at least ten times. The chain is built from TRBV12-3 or TRBV12-4 and TRBJ2-1; D is undetermined. The CDR3 extends over 14 amino acids. V shed 9 bases and J shed 4 bases, with 16 bases lying between them. The CDR3 nucleotides are TGTGCCAGTTCCCCTGGTAATTCTTACAATGAGCAGTTCTTC. This gives the protein CASSPGNSYNEQFF.

This clonotype has more than one count but fewer than ten. The chain has TRBV12-3 or TRBV12-4 and TRBJ2-7, with TRBD1 matching 8 bases. V dropped 6 bases and J dropped 6; count of bases not matched to a gene: 10. This CDR3 comprises 14 residues. CDR3 residues: CASSRGAGGGEQYF. Written as DNA, the CDR3 is TGTGCCAGCAGCCGCGGTGCAGGGGGCGGCGAGCAGTACTTC.

The J gene is TRBJ2-5, the V gene TRBV19; tentatively, D is TRBD2 (6 bases). This CDR3 has 15 amino acids. With 5 bases removed from V and 5 bases from J, the gap between germline ends came to 18 bases. CDR1 LNHDA and CDR2 SQIVND come from the germline V gene (reference sequence). In nucleotides, the CDR3 is TGTGCCAGTAGTCCCAGACTAGGAGCGGGCGAGACCCAGTACTTC. Its translation: CASSPRLGAGETQYF.

This clonotype was recorded at least ten times. The CDR3, as DNA: TGTGCCAGCAGACCAGAGGGACAGGGGGCAGATACGCAGTATTTT. Protein: CASRPEGQGADTQYF. V gene TRBV9 combines with J gene TRBJ2-3; 11 nucleotides line up with TRBD1. Germline CDR1 and CDR2: SGDLS and YYNGEE. V gave up 5 bases and J gave up 4 bases; unmatched junction bases: 6. This CDR3 comprises 15 residues.

This clonotype came up a few times. The rearrangement uses TRBV5-5 and TRBJ2-3; D is possibly TRBD1 or TRBD2 (5 bases each). Trimming cost V 1 base and J 2 bases, with 14 bases left between them. The CDR3 length is 16 residues. Looked up from germline, CDR1 is SGHKS and CDR2 is YYEKEE (reference sequence). The CDR3 coding sequence is TGTGCCAGCAGCTTGACGGCCGGGACCCCCACAGATACGCAGTATTTT. Its protein is CASSLTAGTPTDTQYF.

Ten or more counts support this clonotype. The J gene is TRBJ1-6, the V gene TRBV7-2, with unresolved D. This CDR3 comprises 13 residues. Germline lookup yields CDR1 SGHTA and CDR2 FQGNSA. With 5 bases removed from V and 7 bases from J, the gap between germline ends came to 9 bases. CDR3 sequence (DNA): TGTGCCAGCAGCCCCCAAGGAAATTCACCCCTCCACTTT. This translates into CASSPQGNSPLHF.

This clonotype appeared a few times. The J gene is TRBJ2-7, the V gene TRBV11-2; D perhaps matches TRBD2 (6 bases). In germline, CDR1 is SGHAT, CDR2 FQNNGV. The CDR3 consists of 14 residues. V shed 8 bases and J shed 2 bases, with 16 bases lying between them. The CDR3, as DNA: TGTGCCAGCCGGGAGACAAACGAACCCTACGAGCAGTACTTC. Translation gives CASRETNEPYEQYF.

The CDR3 DNA follows: TGTGCCAGCAGCTTGAACAGGATGAACACTGAAGCTTTCTTT. It is translated as CASSLNRMNTEAFF. The rearrangement joins TRBV5-6 to TRBJ1-1; a weak D match, TRBD1 (5 bases). Trimming stripped 1 base from V and 0 bases from J, with 7 bases between. The germline CDR1 and CDR2 sequences are SGHDT and YYEEEE. The CDR3 sequence is 14 residues long.

This clonotype was found a few times. The genes are TRBV5-4 and TRBJ1-2; 8 nucleotides agree with TRBD1. The CDR3 runs to 14 residues. The J segment lost 3 bases and the V segment lost 3 bases, leaving 4 bases of the junction unmatched. The germline V gene encodes CDR1 SGHNT and CDR2 YYREEE (reference sequence). The CDR3 region has the DNA TGTGCCAGCAGCTCTGGGACAGGCTACTATGGCTACACCTTC. It encodes CASSSGTGYYGYTF.

At least ten counts were recorded for this clonotype. J is TRBJ1-1 and V is TRBV20-1, with unresolved D. Trimming stripped 3 bases from V and 1 base from J, with 6 bases between. Germline assignment: CDR1 DFQATT and CDR2 SNEGSKA (reference sequence). The CDR3 length is 12 residues. The CDR3 coding sequence is TGCAGTGCTAGCGAGGGGAACACTGAAGCTTTCTTT. This sequence encodes CSASEGNTEAFF.